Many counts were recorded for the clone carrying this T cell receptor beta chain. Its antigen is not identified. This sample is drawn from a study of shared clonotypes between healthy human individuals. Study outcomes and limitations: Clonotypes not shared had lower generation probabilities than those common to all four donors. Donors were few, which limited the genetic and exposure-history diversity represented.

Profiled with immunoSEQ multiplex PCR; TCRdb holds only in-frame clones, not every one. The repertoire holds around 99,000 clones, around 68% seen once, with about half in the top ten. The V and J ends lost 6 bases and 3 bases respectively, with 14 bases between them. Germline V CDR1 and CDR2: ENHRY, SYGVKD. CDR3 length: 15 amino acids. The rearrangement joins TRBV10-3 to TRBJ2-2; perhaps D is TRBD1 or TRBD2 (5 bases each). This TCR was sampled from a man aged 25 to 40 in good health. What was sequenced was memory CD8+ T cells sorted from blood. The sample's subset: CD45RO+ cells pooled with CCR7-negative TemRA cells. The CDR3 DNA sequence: TGTGCCATCAGACTCCGGGACCTAGACACCGGGGAGCTGTTTTTT. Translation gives CAIRLRDLDTGELFF.